The 20 T cell receptor beta chains given below trace back to one sample, sequenced in a study of T cells in women clearing cervical HPV infection (dated by TCRdb to 2016 to 2018). The protocol used for the library was the immunoSEQ multiplex PCR assay. TCRdb took this table from immuneACCESS and kept in-frame rearrangements with V and J called. Such tables lack part of the clones; where checked against another copy, unresolved V genes explain under half of the gap, and the rest is unexplained. The sample's table lists a count of approximately 30,000 clones. Around 3.5% of the sample lies in the top ten. The sample was blood buffy coat. These receptors were taken from a woman between 18 and 70 years old with a cervical HPV16 infection that either progressed to CIN3+ or cleared (not recorded which).

The part of the CDR3 DNA that was read is TGTGCCAGCAGTGAAGGTCAAGGGCCGGAGACC. It encodes CASSEGQGPET. The whole CDR3 reads CASSEGQGPETQYF. The V call is TRBV6-1, the J call TRBJ2-5, with D uncertain. The missing CDR3 end, 3 residues past where the read stops, is filled in from the germline J gene. CDR3 length: 14 residues. V was clipped by 1 base and J by 5 bases, with 11 bases between them. Germline V gene sequence: CDR1 MNHNS, CDR2 SASEGT.

With regard to this clone: The missing CDR3 end, 3 residues past where the read stops, is filled in from the germline J gene. J is TRBJ1-6 and V is TRBV7-2; a possible D gene is TRBD1 (5 bases). The ends were cut back, 3 bases at V and 6 bases at J, with 12 bases in the middle. There are 15 residues in the CDR3. Germline V gene data show CDR1 as SGHTA and CDR2 as FQGNSA. The CDR3 DNA, read in part, is TGTGCCAGCAGCTTTCGAGGGGTTCGTAATTCACCC. It specifies CASSFRGVRNSP. The full CDR3 is CASSFRGVRNSPLHF.

As to this clone: The observed sequence ends 3 residues before the CDR3 terminus, with the missing tail filled in from the germline J gene. V gene TRBV20-1 combines with J gene TRBJ2-2; D possibly corresponds to TRBD1 (5 bases). Per germline, CDR1 DFQATT and CDR2 SNEGSKA (reference sequence). The V end lost 4 bases, the J end lost 1 base, and 10 bases lay between the germline ends. The CDR3 has 14 amino acids. Incomplete CDR3 DNA: TGCAGTGCTAAAGGACAACTGAACACCGGGGAG. Amino acids: CSAKGQLNTGE. The whole CDR3 protein is CSAKGQLNTGELFF.

With regard to this clone: The read is 3 residues too short to cover the CDR3 end, so that end is filled in from the germline J gene. The chain couples TRBV6-1 to TRBJ1-1, with D maybe TRBD1 (6 bases). The CDR3 totals 12 residues. CDR1 and CDR2 from the germline V gene are MNHNS and SASEGT. The CDR3 here is CASSESGGKAFF. Incomplete CDR3 DNA: TGTGCCAGCAGTGAATCGGGGGGCAAG.

Concerning this clone itself: The read ends 3 residues before the CDR3 terminus; that terminus is restored from the germline J gene. The V gene is TRBV6-1, the J gene TRBJ1-1; no clear D. This CDR3 region has 13 residues. Trimming left V 4 bases short and J 3 bases short, with 9 bases between. Germline CDR1 is MNHNS and CDR2 is SASEGT. Incomplete CDR3 DNA: TGTGCCAGCAGTGCTAATCAGGACACTGAA. Protein: CASSANQDTE. The entire CDR3 protein reads CASSANQDTEAFF.

Remarks on this clone: Read data end 3 residues before the CDR3 end; the end is taken from the germline J gene. The rearrangement links TRBV7-6 to TRBJ1-6; possibly TRBD1 for D (6 bases). Per germline, CDR1 SGHVS and CDR2 FNYEAQ. The V end lost 1 base, the J end lost 0 bases, and 13 bases lay between the germline ends. The CDR3 spans 18 residues. This CDR3 is CASSLGSRGVSYNSPLHF. Incomplete CDR3 DNA: TGTGCCAGCAGCTTAGGGTCCAGGGGAGTCTCCTATAATTCACCC.

As for this clone: The missing CDR3 end, 3 residues past where the read stops, is filled in from the germline J gene. The rearrangement links TRBV10-3 to TRBJ2-4; D possibly corresponds to TRBD2 (7 bases). This CDR3 has 16 amino acids. Germline V CDR1 and CDR2: ENHRY, SYGVKD. V lost 0 bases, J lost 5 bases, and 14 bases lay in between. The CDR3 loop reads CAISESSGGAQNIQYF. The sequenced part of the CDR3 DNA is TGTGCCATCAGTGAGTCTAGTGGGGGGGCTCAAAACATT.

Points on this clone: The read falls 3 residues short of the CDR3 end, and the missing part is taken from the germline J gene. The chain links TRBV19 to TRBJ1-1; 9 bases are a match to TRBD1. CDR3 length equals 16 residues. Germline CDR1 LNHDA, CDR2 SQIVND (reference sequence). V trimming: 6 bases; J trimming: 4 bases; junction bases outside the gene matches: 12. The CDR3 sequence: CASRPTYRGLGTEAFF. Incomplete CDR3 DNA: TGTGCCAGTAGGCCCACGTACAGGGGGCTTGGCACTGAA.

As for this clone: The sequence runs out 3 residues before the end of the CDR3; the remainder is reconstructed from the germline J gene. The genes are TRBV19 and TRBJ2-1; 11 nucleotides agree with TRBD2. This CDR3 is 18 amino acids long. The J segment lost 7 bases and the V segment lost 3 bases, leaving 14 bases of the junction unmatched. Germline assignment: CDR1 LNHDA and CDR2 SQIVND (reference sequence). CDR3: CASSMKTSGVEGGNEQFF. The covered CDR3 bases are TGTGCCAGTAGTATGAAGACTAGCGGGGTCGAGGGCGGGAATGAG.

Of note for this clone: The CDR3 is cut off 3 residues early in the read; its end comes from the germline J gene. The chain combines TRBV30 with TRBJ1-1, with TRBD1 identical over 8 bases. CDR1 GTSNPN and CDR2 SVGIG come from the germline V gene (reference sequence). The CDR3 is 15 amino acids. The sequenced CDR3 bases are TGTGCCTGGATCCGTCGTGGCAGGGGGCTTGGGGGC. Translation: CAWIRRGRGLGG. The CDR3 in full is CAWIRRGRGLGGAFF.

The CDR3 reads CASSLPGLETQYF. The CDR3 DNA, read in part, is TGTGCCAGCAGCTTACCAGGGCTTGAGACC. This chain links TRBV7-2 with TRBJ2-5; weak D call: TRBD1 (5 bases). With the read ending 3 residues before the CDR3 end, the germline J gene is used to fill in that end. This CDR3 contains 13 residues. Trimming stripped 2 bases from V and 5 bases from J, with 9 bases between. The germline V gene has CDR1 SGHTA and CDR2 FQGNSA.

With respect to this clone: The read terminates 3 residues before the CDR3 end, so the remaining end is supplied by the germline J gene. V is TRBV7-2 and J is TRBJ2-3; perhaps TRBD1 as D (7 bases). The V gene's germline CDR1 is SGHTA and CDR2 FQGNSA. The CDR3 extends over 13 amino acids. CDR3 loop: CASSPGQGDSQYF. CDR3 DNA, as far as it was read: TGTGCCAGCAGTCCCGGGCAGGGGGACTCG.

A remark on this clone: The read gets to within 3 residues of the CDR3 end, and the germline J gene fills in the rest. J is TRBJ2-3 and V is TRBV5-4; 7 nucleotides match TRBD2. The length of the CDR3 is 13 residues. After removal of 4 bases from V and 4 bases from J, the junction contained 3 bases not matched to a gene. CDR1 and CDR2 (germline): SGHNT, YYREEE (reference sequence). CDR3: CASSGGDADTQYF. The sequenced CDR3 bases are TGTGCCAGCAGCGGGGGGGACGCAGATACG.

For this clone: The read falls 3 residues short of the CDR3 end, and the missing part is taken from the germline J gene. This same CDR3 is encoded by further DNA sequences in the sample. The V call is TRBV18, the J call TRBJ2-7, with D tentatively TRBD1 (5 bases). The CDR3 is 16 residues long. The germline V and J ends were trimmed by 0 bases and 6 bases, with 18 bases remaining between them. CDR1 and CDR2 (germline): KGHSH, LQKENI. The sequenced part of the CDR3 DNA is TGTGCCAGCTCACCACCGATAGGACAAATATCAAGCGAG. This encodes CASSPPIGQISSE. The complete CDR3 sequence is CASSPPIGQISSEQYF.

Details on this clone: The missing CDR3 end, 3 residues past where the read stops, is filled in from the germline J gene. V usage is TRBV30 and J usage is TRBJ2-5; 7 bases fit TRBD2. V gave up 5 bases and J gave up 2 bases; unmatched junction bases: 17. The CDR3 spans 17 residues. The germline gives CDR1 GTSNPN, CDR2 SVGIG (reference sequence). CDR3 bases read: TGTGCCTGGGGGGAGCGGGGCGGCATAAGGGCGCAAGAGACC. As protein: CAWGERGGIRAQET. In full, the CDR3 reads CAWGERGGIRAQETQYF.

Of note for this clone: The read terminates 3 residues ahead of where the CDR3 ends, so the germline J gene completes it. The V call is TRBV29-1, the J call TRBJ2-2; 7 bases agree with TRBD1. Unmatched junction bases numbered 5, after V lost 3 bases and J lost 4 bases. Germline V gives CDR1 SQVTM, CDR2 ANQGSEA. CDR3 size: 14 residues. The sequenced CDR3 bases are TGCAGCGTTGAGGGGGACAGAACCACCGGGGAG. It yields the protein CSVEGDRTTGE. The whole CDR3 protein is CSVEGDRTTGELFF.

By frequency, this clone is medium-sized. The read falls 3 residues short of the CDR3 end, and the missing part is taken from the germline J gene. The chain couples TRBV7-8 to TRBJ2-4; 12 bases align to TRBD2. Germline CDR1 SGHVS, CDR2 FQNEAQ. J gave up 1 base and V 5 bases, and 6 bases lay outside the gene matches. The length of the CDR3 is 17 residues. The CDR3 is CASSTRTSGAAKNIQYF. The DNA read from the CDR3 is TGTGCCAGCAGCACCCGGACTAGCGGGGCTGCCAAAAACATT. Drawing the rest from reference TRBV7-8 and TRBJ2-4, the complete variable domain is GAGVSQSPRYKVAKRGQDVALRCDPISGHVSLFWYQQALGQGPEFLTYFQNEAQLDKSGLPSDRFFAERPEGSVSTLKIQRTQQEDSAVYLCASSTRTSGAAKNIQYFGAGTRLSVL.

Concerning this clone itself: The missing CDR3 end, 3 residues past where the read stops, is filled in from the germline J gene. The chain couples TRBV9 to TRBJ2-7; D possibly corresponds to TRBD2 (6 bases). Between the trimmed V and J ends, which lost 5 bases and 0 bases, there was a span of 15 bases. Germline CDR1 and CDR2: SGDLS and YYNGEE. CDR3 size: 15 residues. This CDR3 is CASSPSGDSSYEQYF. CDR3 DNA (partial): TGTGCCAGCAGTCCTTCGGGGGACTCCTCCTACGAG.

Comments on this clone: The junction does not match germline at one end; this may be a read error. The read finishes 3 residues shy of the CDR3 end, and the germline J gene is used to complete it. J is TRBJ2-3 and V is TRBV4-2; 11 bases are shared with TRBD2. The CDR3 is 18 residues long. Germline-derived CDR1 and CDR2 are LGHNA and YNFKEQ. The part of the CDR3 DNA that was read is TGCGCCAGCAGCCAAGATATAGCGGGGGGGCTTCTTTCAGATACG. Its translation: CASSQDIAGGLLSDT. In full, the CDR3 is CASSQDIAGGLLSDTQYF.

Comments on this clone: The sequence runs out 3 residues before the end of the CDR3; the remainder is reconstructed from the germline J gene. This CDR3 is also generated by other DNA sequences in the sample. The chain uses TRBV19 and TRBJ1-2, with 8 positions matching TRBD1. The germline V gene has CDR1 LNHDA and CDR2 SQIVND (reference sequence). The CDR3 is 14 residues long. The sequenced CDR3 bases are TGTGCCAGTAGTCCTGGACAGGGCAGCGGCGAC. It translates to CASSPGQGSGD. The complete CDR3 sequence is CASSPGQGSGDYTF.